These 3 T cell receptor beta chains were all obtained from the same sample, sequenced in a study of blood T cell repertoires in COVID-19 (dated by TCRdb to 2020 to 2021). The receptor library was made with the immunoSEQ multiplex PCR assay. TCRdb obtained this table from immuneACCESS and retained in-frame rearrangements with V and J assigned. These tables miss some clones; where compared with another copy, unresolved V genes account for less than half of the shortfall, and the remainder is unexplained. This sample has around 310,000 clones in its table, and around 91% of those were observed once. The top ten constitute under 1.1% of the sample. The source material was peripheral blood. The receptors shown here come from a woman between 40 and 55 years old with COVID-19, enrolled during active disease.

The CDR3 region is CAISEGVYQPQHF. The CDR3 bases are TGTGCCATCAGTGAAGGGGTCTATCAGCCCCAGCATTTT. The J gene is TRBJ1-5, the V gene TRBV10-3, with a possible D match to TRBD1 (5 bases). Per the germline V gene, CDR1 is ENHRY and CDR2 is SYGVKD. This CDR3 contains 13 residues. Between the trimmed V and J ends, which lost 3 bases and 5 bases, there was a span of 8 bases.

This clone was counted once. DNA of the CDR3: TGCGCCAGCAGCTTGGGGTTCGCGGCAGAAAAACTGTTTTTT. As protein: CASSLGFAAEKLFF. The rearrangement joins TRBV5-1 to TRBJ1-4; no definite D call. This CDR3 contains 14 residues. V lost 0 bases and J lost 8, with 11 bases in between. Per the germline V gene, CDR1 is SGHRS and CDR2 is YFSETQ.

The chain links TRBV7-2 to TRBJ2-3; 11 nucleotides line up with TRBD1. The CDR3 is 16 residues long. Per the germline V gene, CDR1 is SGHTA and CDR2 is FQGNSA. V shed 8 bases and J 7 bases; nucleotides not matched to a gene: 14. CDR3 DNA sequence: TGTGCCAGCGGGACTTGGGACAGGGGGGCGCCCTATACGCAGTATTTT. Translation: CASGTWDRGAPYTQYF.